This entry is about one TCR beta chain. Method: immunoSEQ multiplex PCR; TCRdb's copy keeps in-frame clones and lacks some. The table lists some 250,000 clones, roughly 86% of them singletons, with almost 4% in the top ten. These data belong to a study of blood T cell repertoires in COVID-19. Residents of approximately 25 US areas, aged about 18 to 95 years, made up the participants. Trimming took 6 bases from V and 4 from J, leaving 25 bases between them. Germline V gene data show CDR1 as SGHVS and CDR2 as FNYEAQ. The CDR3 has 17 residues. This chain joins TRBV7-6 and TRBJ2-7, with a weak D call TRBD1 (6 bases). The clonotype was recovered from a woman aged 25-40 years with acute COVID-19. The sequencing sample was made of PBMCs or T cells enriched from blood (not recorded which). CDR3 bases: TGTGCCAGCAGTCACACCCCCTCCGGGACACAGCAATACGAGCAGTACTTC. Its protein product is CASSHTPSGTQQYEQYF.